Presented here are 17 T cell receptor beta chains from one specimen sequenced in a study of blood T cell repertoires in COVID-19. The protocol was immunoSEQ multiplex PCR, while the TCRdb copy is restricted to in-frame clones and leaves out a portion. The sample carries roughly 39,000 clones, around 85% recorded once. The sample consisted of peripheral blood. The source is a man in his sixties with acute or convalescent COVID-19.

Concerning this clone: One end of the junction varies from germline; a read error may be responsible. The gene calls are TRBV29-1 and TRBJ2-7; TRBD1 matches at 8 bases. In germline, CDR1 is SQVTM, CDR2 ANQGSEA. This CDR3 contains 11 residues. DNA for the CDR3: TGCAGCGTTGGAGTCCGGGACAGGAAACTTTTC. Protein: CSVGVRDRKLF.

The chain employs TRBV7-3 and TRBJ2-7; 8 bases align to TRBD2. Germline-derived CDR1 and CDR2 are SGHTA and FQGTGA. The V and J ends lost 3 bases and 5 bases, in that order; junction bases with no gene match: 9. This CDR3 has 15 residues. In DNA, the CDR3 is TGTGCCAGCAGCTTTTCCGCCAAGCGGGAGCACGAGCAGTACTTC. Protein product: CASSFSAKREHEQYF.

The rearrangement joins TRBV30 to TRBJ1-2; TRBD1 is a possible D gene (5 bases). Between the trimmed V and J ends, which lost 2 bases and 8 bases, there was a span of 18 bases. The CDR3 covers 14 residues. Germline V gene data show CDR1 as GTSNPN and CDR2 as SVGIG (reference sequence). Here the CDR3 reads CAWSRGTKQWGYTF. The CDR3 nucleotides read TGTGCCTGGAGTAGGGGCACTAAACAGTGGGGCTACACCTTC.

The V call is TRBV16, the J call TRBJ2-3; a weak D match, TRBD2 (5 bases). The CDR3 runs 15 residues. Trimming removed 3 bases from V and 0 bases from J, with 10 bases in between. Germline lookup yields CDR1 KGHSY and CDR2 FQNENV. The CDR3 protein is CASSQAGVSTDTQYF. CDR3 coding DNA: TGTGCCAGCAGCCAGGCCGGGGTCAGCACAGATACGCAGTATTTT.

This clone was seen just once. Additional DNA sequences in this sample encode the identical CDR3. Here the CDR3 reads CASSLDRGTEAFF. The CDR3 DNA sequence: TGCGCCAGCAGCCTCGACAGGGGCACTGAAGCTTTCTTT. V usage is TRBV5-1 and J usage is TRBJ1-1; TRBD1 matches 8 bases. The CDR3 is 13 amino acids. Trimming took 4 bases from V and 4 from J; bases not matched to a gene: 3. Germline V lookup: CDR1 SGHRS, CDR2 YFSETQ.

The V call is TRBV18, the J call TRBJ1-3, with D unresolved. Trimming took 0 bases from V and 4 from J, leaving 4 bases between them. This CDR3 comprises 13 residues. Germline V gene data show CDR1 as KGHSH and CDR2 as LQKENI. CDR3 nucleotides: TGTGCCAGCTCACCACCAGCCGGAAACACCATATATTTT. Its protein is CASSPPAGNTIYF.

The chain joins TRBV10-2 to TRBJ2-7; a weak D match, TRBD1 (6 bases). The V end was cut by 8 bases, the J end by 1 base, with 9 bases between. In germline, CDR1 is WSHSY, CDR2 SAAADI. This CDR3 contains 12 residues. CDR3 in DNA: TGCGCCAGCGGGACACGATCCTACGAGCAGTACTTC. Translation gives CASGTRSYEQYF.

This chain connects TRBV19 to TRBJ2-2, with TRBD2 as a possible D gene (6 bases). The CDR3 has 16 residues. The germline V and J ends were trimmed by 4 bases and 1 base, with 13 bases remaining between them. Germline CDR1 and CDR2: LNHDA and SQIVND (reference sequence). The CDR3 sequence is CASSSGGGLNTGELFF. CDR3 coding DNA: TGTGCCAGTAGTAGCGGAGGAGGGCTGAACACCGGGGAGCTGTTTTTT.

This CDR3 is CASADRANYGYTF. The CDR3 DNA reads TGTGCCAGCGCCGACAGGGCGAACTATGGCTACACCTTC. The genes are TRBV6-4 and TRBJ1-2, with 7 bases lining up with TRBD1. Germline loops: CDR1 MRHNA, CDR2 SNTAGT. V was clipped by 8 bases and J by 2 bases; unmatched bases: 5. The CDR3 length is 13 residues.

This clone occurred once. At one end, the junction sequence differs from germline, possibly due to a read error. This chain links TRBV6-2 or TRBV6-3 with TRBJ2-3; D possibly corresponds to TRBD1 (6 bases). Per germline, CDR1 MNHEY and CDR2 SVGEGT. This CDR3 comprises 14 residues. CDR3 sequence reads: CASSYSPESLDRPF. The CDR3 DNA follows: TGTGCCAGCAGTTACTCTCCCGAGTCCTTGGACAGACCTTTT.

The chain links TRBV29-1 to TRBJ1-2, with D perhaps TRBD1 (6 bases). This CDR3 is 12 amino acids long. Germline V lookup: CDR1 SQVTM, CDR2 ANQGSEA. The V end was cut by 5 bases, the J end by 4 bases, with 11 bases between. This chain's CDR3 is CSVMTGTYGYTF. The CDR3 bases are TGCAGCGTTATGACAGGTACCTATGGCTACACCTTC.

The V call is TRBV5-5, the J call TRBJ2-2; 9 bases line up with TRBD1. The CDR3 consists of 17 residues. The V gene end was trimmed by 3 bases and the J gene end by 5 bases; junction bases not matched to a gene: 11. In germline, CDR1 is SGHKS, CDR2 YYEKEE (reference sequence). The CDR3 is CASSWGTGIRVTGELFF. For the CDR3, the DNA is TGTGCCAGCAGCTGGGGGACAGGGATACGAGTTACCGGGGAGCTGTTTTTT.

The chain couples TRBV20-1 to TRBJ2-2; 8 nucleotides line up with TRBD2. CDR1 is DFQATT, CDR2 SNEGSKA, per germline (reference sequence). The CDR3 has 15 amino acids. The ends lost 3 bases at V and 3 bases at J; junction bases unmatched: 6. The CDR3 sequence: CSASSPGLDTGELFF. CDR3 sequence (DNA): TGCAGTGCTAGTTCTCCGGGACTAGACACCGGGGAGCTGTTTTTT.

This chain links TRBV29-1 with TRBJ1-4; D uncertain. Trimming shortened V by 8 bases and J by 0 bases, and 10 bases separated the two germline ends. In germline, CDR1 is SQVTM, CDR2 ANQGSEA. The CDR3 consists of 13 residues. CDR3 nucleotide sequence: TGCAGCACCCGTACTGCAACTAATGAAAAACTGTTTTTT. Translated, it gives CSTRTATNEKLFF.

The rearrangement links TRBV7-6 to TRBJ1-4; D is unclear. CDR1 SGHVS and CDR2 FNYEAQ come from the germline V gene. V lost 3 bases, J lost 0 bases, and 17 bases lay in between. The CDR3 consists of 18 residues. The CDR3 DNA is TGTGCCAGCAGCTTGGGAATCGACTACCGCGCAACTAATGAAAAACTGTTTTTT. Protein product: CASSLGIDYRATNEKLFF.

This clone was detected a few times. The chain employs TRBV30 and TRBJ2-1, with D tentatively TRBD2 (5 bases). This CDR3 has 12 amino acids. The germline V gene has CDR1 GTSNPN and CDR2 SVGIG (reference sequence). Trimming shortened V by 5 bases and J by 4 bases, and 9 bases separated the two germline ends. The CDR3 DNA reads TGTGCCTGGGCGCCGGGGTACAATGAGCAGTTCTTC. It codes for CAWAPGYNEQFF.

This clone is a singleton in its sample. In nucleotides, the CDR3 is TGTGCCAGCATCCGGACTAGCGAGAAGCCAGATACGCAGTATTTT. Translation gives CASIRTSEKPDTQYF. V gene TRBV6-5 combines with J gene TRBJ2-3, with 9 bases aligning to TRBD2. The germline V gene has CDR1 MNHEY and CDR2 SVGAGI. Losses at the gene ends were 7 bases for V and 4 bases for J; bases not matched to a gene: 9. The CDR3 covers 15 residues.